This T cell receptor (beta chain) was profiled in a study of blood T cell repertoires in COVID-19. Sequenced by immunoSEQ multiplex PCR; TCRdb stores in-frame clones only, minus some. The repertoire includes 250,000 to 350,000 clones, around 87% of them detected once, and 2.4% sits in the top ten. CDR1 and CDR2 (germline): DFQATT, SNEGSKA (reference sequence). CDR3 length: 14 amino acids. V trimming: 3 bases; J trimming: 8 bases; junction bases outside the gene matches: 10. This chain uses TRBV20-1 with TRBJ1-2; 9 bases agree with TRBD1. The specimen sequenced was PBMCs or T cells enriched from blood (not recorded which). The clonotype was recovered from a woman between 18 and 29 years old who had recovered from COVID-19. The CDR3 sequence is CSASSWRTGEGYTF. The CDR3, as DNA: TGCAGTGCTAGTTCTTGGCGGACAGGGGAGGGCTACACCTTC.